One sample yielded the 23 T cell receptor beta chains listed below, sequenced in a study of cytomegalovirus exposure and HLA in healthy donors. The study ran its PCR with 60 Vbeta and 13 Jbeta primers. Using immunoSEQ multiplex PCR, the repertoire was profiled, and TCRdb retains in-frame clones only, with some absent. There are more than 95,000 clones in the sample; more than 75% occur only once, and roughly an eighth lies in the top ten. Sequencing used PBMCs. Receptors were obtained from a woman aged 60 to 75 in good health and CMV-seropositive.

Comment on this clone: This CDR3 is also generated by other DNA sequences in the sample. This chain uses TRBV27 with TRBJ2-6; 7 nucleotides align to TRBD1. V shed 2 bases and J 2 bases; nucleotides not matched to a gene: 6. Germline CDR1 reads MNHEY; CDR2 reads SMNVEV (reference sequence). The CDR3 is 17 residues long. The CDR3 region has the DNA TGTGCCAGCAGTTTAAAGACAGGGCGGCCTGGGGCCAACGTCCTGACTTTC. Translated, it gives CASSLKTGRPGANVLTF.

This clone was seen once. CDR3 loop: CASSERTGGDPDGYTF. As DNA, the CDR3 is TGTGCCAGCAGTGAACGGACAGGGGGGGACCCTGATGGCTACACCTTC. The chain links TRBV2 to TRBJ1-2, with 10 bases lining up with TRBD1. The CDR3 totals 16 residues. Trimming cost V 2 bases and J 6 bases; bases outside gene matches: 9. The germline V gene encodes CDR1 SNHLY and CDR2 FYNNEI.

V is TRBV30 and J is TRBJ2-1; TRBD2 matches at 8 bases. Trimming at V came to 4 bases and at J to 8 bases, leaving 7 bases not matched to a gene. This CDR3 comprises 13 residues. Germline V CDR1 and CDR2: GTSNPN, SVGIG (reference sequence). The CDR3 DNA is TGTGCCTGGAATACGGGGGGGGTCGATGAGCAGTTCTTC. Encoded protein: CAWNTGGVDEQFF.

This clone was seen just once. The J gene is TRBJ1-2, the V gene TRBV7-2, with D possibly TRBD1 on 6 matching bases. Germline V gene data show CDR1 as SGHTA and CDR2 as FQGNSA. This CDR3 region has 17 residues. V was cut by 5 bases and J by 3 bases, with 22 bases left in between. The CDR3 coding sequence is TGTGCCAGCAGCCAAAAAAGGGGGGGCTTCAGCTACTATGGCTACACCTTC. This translates into CASSQKRGGFSYYGYTF.

The CDR3 loop is CASSLKDTSGGYTF. The CDR3 DNA follows: TGTGCCAGCAGCCTCAAAGACACCTCCGGAGGCTACACCTTC. This chain connects TRBV5-4 to TRBJ1-2; no reliable D call. The CDR3 loop spans 14 amino acids. CDR1 and CDR2 (germline): SGHNT, YYREEE (reference sequence). V lost 4 bases and J 8 bases, leaving 18 bases between the germline ends. Based on the CDR3 plus reference TRBV5-4 and TRBJ1-2, the full variable domain is ETGVTQSPTHLIKTRGQQVTLRCSSQSGHNTVSWYQQALGQGPQFIFQYYREEENGRGNFPPRFSGLQFPNYSSELNVNALELDDSALYLCASSLKDTSGGYTFGSGTRLTVV.

This rearrangement joins TRBV27 to TRBJ1-1; no definite D call. Looked up from germline, CDR1 is MNHEY and CDR2 is SMNVEV (reference sequence). CDR3 length: 15 residues. The V gene lost 1 base and the J gene lost 1 base, with 10 bases spanning the gap. DNA for the CDR3: TGTGCCAGCAGTTTATGGTCGAGAGGGAACACTGAAGCTTTCTTT. It translates to CASSLWSRGNTEAFF.

The V call is TRBV19, the J call TRBJ2-1; D remains unclear. CDR3 length equals 15 residues. Germline V gene data show CDR1 as LNHDA and CDR2 as SQIVND (reference sequence). The V end lost 4 bases, the J end lost 6 bases, and 16 bases lay between the germline ends. The chain's CDR3 is CASSTHDGSSNEQFF. For the CDR3, the DNA is TGTGCCAGTAGTACCCACGACGGGTCGAGCAATGAGCAGTTCTTC.

The chain combines TRBV6-1 with TRBJ2-3; 7 bases are a match to TRBD2. J lost 0 bases, V lost 2 bases, and 5 bases had no gene match. This CDR3 has 16 amino acids. In germline, CDR1 is MNHNS, CDR2 SASEGT. Here the CDR3 DNA reads TGTGCCAGCAGTGAACCAGCGGGGCATAGCACAGATACGCAGTATTTT. It codes for CASSEPAGHSTDTQYF.

CDR3 amino acids: CASSPSGDRTNYGYTF. CDR3 coding DNA: TGTGCCAGTAGTCCCTCGGGGGACCGAACTAACTATGGCTACACCTTC. The chain combines TRBV19 with TRBJ1-2, with D perhaps matching TRBD1 (5 bases). Germline CDR1 is LNHDA and CDR2 is SQIVND (reference sequence). The ends were cut back, 5 bases at V and 0 bases at J, with 16 bases in the middle. The CDR3 has 16 amino acids. The full variable domain, completed using reference TRBV19 and TRBJ1-2, is DGGITQSPKYLFRKEGQNVTLSCEQNLNHDAMYWYRQDPGQGLRLIYYSQIVNDFQKGDIAEGYSVSREKKESFPLTVTSAQKNPTAFYLCASSPSGDRTNYGYTFGSGTRLTVV.

The chain couples TRBV10-2 to TRBJ2-1; 9 bases map to TRBD2. CDR1 and CDR2 (germline): WSHSY, SAAADI. The CDR3 contains 14 residues. Unmatched junction bases numbered 3, after V lost 4 bases and J lost 5 bases. CDR3 sequence: CASSVAGGNNEQFF. CDR3 nucleotide sequence: TGCGCCAGCAGTGTTGCGGGGGGGAACAATGAGCAGTTCTTC.

This clone was picked up a small number of times. The chain uses TRBV7-9 and TRBJ2-1; weak D call: TRBD1 (6 bases). The V end was cut by 5 bases, the J end by 0 bases, with 14 bases between. The CDR3 extends over 16 amino acids. Germline-derived CDR1 and CDR2 are SEHNR and FQNEAQ (reference sequence). For the CDR3, the DNA is TGTGCCAGCAGCCCAGGGGAAGGTGGCTCCTACAATGAGCAGTTCTTC. Protein: CASSPGEGGSYNEQFF. The full variable domain, its missing parts supplied by reference TRBV7-9 and TRBJ2-1, is DTGVSQNPRHKITKRGQNVTFRCDPISEHNRLYWYRQTLGQGPEFLTYFQNEAQLEKSRLLSDRFSAERPKGSFSTLEIQRTEQGDSAMYLCASSPGEGGSYNEQFFGPGTRLTVL.

The chain recombines TRBV2 with TRBJ2-2, with 11 positions matching TRBD1. The CDR3 totals 14 residues. CDR1 is SNHLY and CDR2 is FYNNEI in the germline V gene. V gave up 5 bases and J gave up 6 bases; unmatched junction bases: 2. CDR3: CASSPGQGAGELFF. Written as DNA, the CDR3 is TGTGCCAGCAGTCCGGGACAGGGGGCCGGGGAGCTGTTTTTT.

V gene TRBV4-2 combines with J gene TRBJ2-2; the match to TRBD2 covers 7 bases. The CDR3 runs to 19 residues. The germline CDR1 and CDR2 sequences are LGHNA and YNFKEQ. Unmatched junction bases numbered 10, after V lost 0 bases and J lost 0 bases. The CDR3 DNA reads TGTGCCAGCAGCCAAGAGTGGCTAGCGGAACCCGCGAACACCGGGGAGCTGTTTTTT. Translated: CASSQEWLAEPANTGELFF.

This clone was counted between two and nine times. The chain uses TRBV27 and TRBJ1-2, with 10 bases that match TRBD1. The V gene's germline CDR1 is MNHEY and CDR2 SMNVEV (reference sequence). This CDR3 has 16 amino acids. V lost 4 bases and J lost 6; bases outside the gene matches: 11. CDR3 nucleotides: TGTGCCAGCAGTTCGGCTGGACAGGGGGTTACTGATGGCTACACCTTC. It is translated as CASSSAGQGVTDGYTF.

This clone was observed a few times. V is TRBV29-1 and J is TRBJ1-1, with no clear D. V was cut by 6 bases and J by 6 bases, with 17 bases left in between. This CDR3 has 13 amino acids. Germline CDR1 reads SQVTM; CDR2 reads ANQGSEA. Written as DNA, the CDR3 is TGCAGCGTCACCCCCCTGGTAGTCTCTGAAGCTTTCTTT. Its protein is CSVTPLVVSEAFF.

The chain is built from TRBV14 and TRBJ1-6; tentative D call: TRBD1 (6 bases). V lost 4 bases and J 3 bases, leaving 13 bases between the germline ends. The CDR3 is 16 residues long. The V gene's germline CDR1 is SGHDN and CDR2 FVKESK. The CDR3 bases are TGTGCCAGCAGCCCTGCCGCCAGGGGCTATAATTCACCCCTCCACTTT. It translates to CASSPAARGYNSPLHF.

The chain joins TRBV23-1 to TRBJ2-7; maybe TRBD1 (5 bases). TRBV23-1 is classed as an ORF, of uncertain function. The CDR3 contains 13 residues. V was clipped by 0 bases and J by 6 bases, with 9 bases between them. The CDR3 sequence is CASSQSPGPEQYF. DNA of the CDR3: TGCGCCAGCAGTCAATCCCCAGGGCCCGAGCAGTACTTC.

This clone was counted only a few times. The chain uses TRBV11-3 and TRBJ2-5, with 8 bases lining up with TRBD1. J lost 4 bases, V lost 5 bases, and 6 bases had no gene match. CDR3 length: 14 amino acids. Germline CDR1 and CDR2: SGHNT and YENEEA. The CDR3 DNA sequence: TGTGCCAGCAGCCCCGGACAGGGACGAGAGACCCAGTACTTC. Translation: CASSPGQGRETQYF.

The chain is built from TRBV9 and TRBJ2-1, with 9 positions matching TRBD2. V shed 4 bases and J 5 bases; nucleotides not matched to a gene: 7. From germline, CDR1 is SGDLS and CDR2 YYNGEE. The CDR3 runs to 15 residues. In DNA form, the CDR3 reads TGTGCCAGCAGCCCAAATCTAGCGGGGAACAATGAGCAGTTCTTC. It specifies CASSPNLAGNNEQFF.

This clone was found once. This chain uses TRBV7-6 with TRBJ1-6, with D unresolved. Germline V lookup: CDR1 SGHVS, CDR2 FNYEAQ. The CDR3 sequence is 16 residues long. The V and J ends lost 1 base and 5 bases respectively, with 12 bases between them. The CDR3 nucleotides read TGTGCCAGCAGCTTAGGGCAGGCGGGGAATAATTCACCCCTCCACTTT. Translated, it gives CASSLGQAGNNSPLHF.

This clone was recorded a few times. The rearrangement links TRBV2 to TRBJ2-2, with D maybe TRBD1 (5 bases). The CDR3 has 15 amino acids. Germline V gives CDR1 SNHLY, CDR2 FYNNEI. V was trimmed by 4 bases and J by 5 bases, leaving 14 bases between them. The CDR3 loop is CASSAGQGRTGELFF. CDR3 in DNA: TGTGCCAGCAGTGCGGGTCAGGGTAGGACCGGGGAGCTGTTTTTT.

V and J are TRBV9 and TRBJ2-5, with TRBD2 as a possible D gene (7 bases). CDR3 length: 15 residues. Germline lookup yields CDR1 SGDLS and CDR2 YYNGEE. Between the trimmed V and J ends, which lost 2 bases and 5 bases, there was a span of 16 bases. CDR3 nucleotides: TGTGCCAGCAGCGTGGGGGCGGGAGCGGGTGAGACCCAGTACTTC. Its protein is CASSVGAGAGETQYF.

Only a few counts were recorded for this clone. The chain uses TRBV10-3 and TRBJ2-3, with D unresolved. CDR1 is ENHRY, CDR2 SYGVKD, per germline. The V gene lost 0 bases and the J gene lost 0 bases, with 4 bases spanning the gap. CDR3 length: 14 amino acids. In DNA, the CDR3 is TGTGCCATCAGTGAGTCGACTAGCACAGATACGCAGTATTTT. Residues: CAISESTSTDTQYF.